The text below deals with one T cell receptor beta chain. What it recognizes is unknown. These data are taken from a study of cytomegalovirus exposure and HLA in healthy donors. Method: immunoSEQ multiplex PCR; TCRdb's copy keeps in-frame clones and lacks some. This table has 75,000 to 100,000 clones, around 96% appearing once. Study conclusions and caveats: Despite most TCR sequences being rare, some public TCRs occurred in many donors.

The CDR3 has 14 residues. Looked up from germline, CDR1 is LNHDA and CDR2 is SQIVND (reference sequence). V lost 8 bases and J lost 3, with 17 bases in between. J is TRBJ2-7 and V is TRBV19; tentatively, D is TRBD1 (5 bases). This TCR was recovered from a man between 18 and 29 years old in good health and CMV-seronegative. Sequencing input: PBMCs. Here the CDR3 reads CASAHTGAFYEQYF. The CDR3 region has the DNA TGTGCCAGTGCCCACACTGGGGCCTTCTACGAGCAGTACTTC.